Each of the 18 T cell receptor beta chains below was sequenced from the same sample in a study of CD8+CD57+ T cells in acquired aplastic anemia. TCR beta VDJ combinations and CDR3 sequences were profiled from genomic DNA. TCRdb fed the reads into MiXCR, producing one record per CDR3 protein. Of under 150,000 distinct CDR3 sequences detected, 40% to 45% appear once; the ten largest clones hold roughly 8.4%. What was sequenced was sorted CD4+, CD8+, or CD8+CD57+ T cells (not recorded which) from PBMCs. These receptors were collected from a human donor in good health, serving as a control.

This clonotype has ten or more counts. The J gene is TRBJ1-2, the V gene TRBV12-3 or TRBV12-4; no definite D call. V lost 4 bases and J 8 bases, leaving 8 bases between the germline ends. The CDR3 runs 11 residues. The CDR3 bases are TGTGCCAGCAGTTCCGGACCCGGCTACACCTTC. This encodes CASSSGPGYTF.

This clonotype was observed once. V and J are TRBV15 and TRBJ1-6; perhaps TRBD1 as D (5 bases). Germline-derived CDR1 and CDR2 are LNHNV and YYDKDF (reference sequence). This CDR3 region has 14 residues. Between the trimmed V and J ends, which lost 5 bases and 5 bases, there was a span of 10 bases. CDR3 protein: CATSSEGNNSPLHF. For the CDR3, the DNA is TGTGCCACCAGCTCCGAGGGGAATAATTCACCCCTCCACTTT.

This clonotype was detected ten times or more. The chain is built from TRBV4-1 and TRBJ2-1, with 15 bases lining up with TRBD2. V was pared by 1 base and J by 7 bases, with 8 bases of the junction left unmatched. In germline, CDR1 is MGHRA, CDR2 YSYEKL. This CDR3 contains 18 residues. The CDR3 loop is CASSQVDMGLAGGNEQFF. The CDR3 bases are TGCGCCAGCAGCCAAGTTGATATGGGACTAGCGGGGGGAAATGAGCAGTTCTTC.

In its sample, this clonotype was seen many times. The CDR3 DNA follows: TGTGCCAGCAGCCGACAGGCTAATGAAAAACTGTTTTTT. This codes for CASSRQANEKLFF. V gene TRBV14 combines with J gene TRBJ1-4; D is possibly TRBD1 (6 bases). V lost 4 bases, J lost 3 bases, and 6 bases lay in between. The length of the CDR3 is 13 residues. Germline CDR1 SGHDN, CDR2 FVKESK.

This clonotype has only one observation. V is TRBV5-1 and J is TRBJ2-3; TRBD1 or TRBD2 may be the D gene (7 bases each). Trimming removed 0 bases from V and 6 bases from J, with 14 bases in between. CDR3 length: 15 amino acids. Per germline, CDR1 SGHRS and CDR2 YFSETQ. The CDR3 DNA is TGCGCCAGCAGCTTGGAGGCAGGGGGAGGGGATACGCAGTATTTT. Amino acids: CASSLEAGGGDTQYF. The entire variable domain, with the rest obtained from reference TRBV5-1 and TRBJ2-3, is as follows: KAGVTQTPRYLIKTRGQQVTLSCSPISGHRSVSWYQQTPGQGLQFLFEYFSETQRNKGNFPGRFSGRQFSNSRSEMNVSTLELGDSALYLCASSLEAGGGDTQYFGPGTRLTVL.

This chain connects TRBV20-1 to TRBJ1-6; 10 bases agree with TRBD1. Per germline, CDR1 DFQATT and CDR2 SNEGSKA (reference sequence). V was clipped by 2 bases and J by 10 bases; unmatched bases: 8. This CDR3 region has 15 residues. For the CDR3, the DNA is TGCAGTGCTAGATCCCCGGGACAGGGGTTCTCACCCCTCCACTTT. It specifies CSARSPGQGFSPLHF.

A remark on this clonotype: A much larger clone is a single base away; this may be a read error. The CDR3 carries no conserved terminal phenylalanine or tryptophan, so it likely arises from a read error. The chain is built from TRBV24-1 and TRBJ1-6; the match to TRBD1 covers 7 bases. The CDR3 consists of 14 residues. Germline-derived CDR1 and CDR2 are KGHDR and SFDVKD. V was clipped by 11 bases and J by 11 bases; unmatched bases: 14. The CDR3 loop is CASTSTGPLTPLHS. CDR3 coding DNA: TGTGCCAGCACCTCGACAGGGCCTCTTACACCCCTCCACTCT.

This rearrangement joins TRBV7-9 to TRBJ1-4; D gene ambiguous. This CDR3 region has 12 residues. Trimming cost V 2 bases and J 8 bases, with 6 bases left between them. Germline V gene sequence: CDR1 SEHNR, CDR2 FQNEAQ (reference sequence). CDR3 nucleotide sequence: TGTGCCAGCAGCTTACCAAGGGAAAAACTGTTTTTT. The encoded protein is CASSLPREKLFF.

This clonotype was seen more than once but under ten times. The chain uses TRBV29-1 and TRBJ1-1, with D possibly TRBD1 on 5 matching bases. Germline loops: CDR1 SQVTM, CDR2 ANQGSEA. The CDR3 consists of 12 residues. V was trimmed by 4 bases and J by 1 base, leaving 7 bases between them. CDR3 DNA sequence: TGCAGCGTTGTAGGGGCGAACACTGAAGCTTTCTTT. This codes for CSVVGANTEAFF.

The chain combines TRBV24-1 with TRBJ2-7, with 11 bases fitting TRBD1. The DNA end is more similar to TRBJ2-1, so the J call may be wrong. The CDR3 length is 16 residues. The germline gives CDR1 KGHDR, CDR2 SFDVKD. The CDR3, as DNA: TGTGCCACCAGTGATTTGGGGACAGGGGGGGCCTACGAGCAGTTCTTC. Translating gives CATSDLGTGGAYEQFF.

The chain is built from TRBV5-1 and TRBJ1-4, with a possible D match to TRBD1 (6 bases). With 2 bases removed from V and 0 bases from J, the gap between germline ends came to 11 bases. In germline, CDR1 is SGHRS, CDR2 YFSETQ. This CDR3 is built from 16 residues. The CDR3, as DNA: TGCGCCAGCAGCTTAACCCGGACAGCAACTAATGAAAAACTGTTTTTT. This codes for CASSLTRTATNEKLFF.

This clonotype was counted many times. This chain links TRBV10-2 with TRBJ2-5, with D perhaps TRBD2 (6 bases). V was trimmed by 3 bases and J by 4 bases, leaving 12 bases between them. Germline V CDR1 and CDR2: WSHSY, SAAADI. CDR3 size: 14 residues. The CDR3 sequence is CASSESVGGETQYF. The CDR3 DNA reads as TGCGCCAGCAGTGAATCCGTGGGGGGAGAGACCCAGTACTTC.

The J gene is TRBJ2-7, the V gene TRBV9; 9 bases are shared with TRBD2. Germline CDR1 reads SGDLS; CDR2 reads YYNGEE. The V gene end was trimmed by 4 bases and the J gene end by 0 bases; junction bases not matched to a gene: 14. This CDR3 comprises 18 residues. The CDR3 is CASSPGAGLALNSYEQYF. CDR3 nucleotides: TGTGCCAGCAGCCCAGGTGCCGGACTAGCGCTTAACTCCTACGAGCAGTACTTC.

The chain couples TRBV20-1 to TRBJ1-5, with D unresolved. With 5 bases removed from V and 3 bases from J, the gap between germline ends came to 8 bases. CDR1 and CDR2 (germline): DFQATT, SNEGSKA (reference sequence). The CDR3 loop spans 12 amino acids. The CDR3 here is CSALVPNQPQHF. The DNA for the CDR3 is TGCAGTGCTCTTGTCCCCAATCAGCCCCAGCATTTT.

With regard to this clonotype: This CDR3 fails to terminate in the conserved phenylalanine or tryptophan, so it likely reflects a read error. The chain couples TRBV7-3 to TRBJ1-1; D unclear. The germline CDR1 and CDR2 sequences are SGHTA and FQGTGA. With 2 bases removed from V and 1 base from J, the gap between germline ends came to 5 bases. The CDR3 loop spans 13 amino acids. The CDR3 spells CASSLGRNTEAFL. As DNA, the CDR3 is TGTGCCAGCAGCTTAGGACGGAACACTGAAGCTTTCCTT.

The rearrangement joins TRBV3-1 to TRBJ2-2; 7 nucleotides align to TRBD2. The junction had 10 bases not matched to a gene; V was cut back by 5 bases and J by 1 base. This CDR3 comprises 17 residues. In germline, CDR1 is LGHDT, CDR2 YNNKEL (reference sequence). CDR3 DNA: TGTGCCAGCAGCTCCCTCCCCCAGCGGGAGAACACCGGGGAGCTGTTTTTT. It translates to CASSSLPQRENTGELFF.

This clonotype was recorded many times. The genes are TRBV24-1 and TRBJ2-5, with TRBD2 as a possible D gene (6 bases). Trimming stripped 3 bases from V and 4 bases from J, with 11 bases between. Germline V gene lookup returns CDR1 KGHDR and CDR2 SFDVKD. The CDR3 contains 14 residues. The CDR3 bases are TGTGCCACCAGTGATCCCGGGGGAGGAGAGACCCAGTACTTC. Encoded protein: CATSDPGGGETQYF.

This clonotype has at least ten counts. The V and J genes are TRBV10-3 and TRBJ2-1; TRBD2 aligns across 7 bases. Per the germline V gene, CDR1 is ENHRY and CDR2 is SYGVKD. The CDR3 spans 14 residues. V gave up 10 bases and J gave up 7 bases; unmatched junction bases: 13. In nucleotides, the CDR3 is TGTGCCACCACTACTAGCGCAGACGGGAATGAGCAGTTCTTC. Translating it yields CATTTSADGNEQFF.